These T cell receptor beta chains were read from a single sample in a study of CD8+ T cells in alopecia areata. Sequenced by immunoSEQ multiplex PCR; TCRdb stores in-frame clones only, minus some. The table records about 220,000 clones, under 60% of them present only once. The sample in question was CD4+ T cells sorted from blood, obtained at week 4, from a patient treated with tofacitinib. These receptors were collected from a human donor with alopecia areata. The CDR3 runs from the conserved cysteine through the conserved F or W.

v_gene: TRBV30; j_gene: TRBJ1-1; CDR3aa: CAWSAAIRTEAFF
v_gene: TRBV7-2; j_gene: TRBJ1-2; CDR3aa: CASSPRDLGYGYTF
v_gene: TRBV7-2; j_gene: TRBJ1-1; CDR3aa: CASSLVYGTRNTEAFF
v_gene: TRBV7-2; j_gene: TRBJ2-5; CDR3aa: CASSPQWGGQETQYF
v_gene: TRBV28; j_gene: TRBJ1-1; CDR3aa: CASHYGTGNTEAFF
v_gene: TRBV6-6; j_gene: TRBJ1-1; CDR3aa: CASSLLRGETEAFF
v_gene: TRBV30; j_gene: TRBJ2-6; CDR3aa: CASTYGVPGANVLTF
v_gene: TRBV30; j_gene: TRBJ1-1; CDR3aa: CAWSVGQLNTEAFF
v_gene: TRBV4-1; j_gene: TRBJ1-2; CDR3aa: CASSQPGRTDGYTF
v_gene: TRBV30; j_gene: TRBJ1-6; CDR3aa: CAWRGGGASHSPLHF
v_gene: TRBV15; j_gene: TRBJ1-2; CDR3aa: CATSAEIGQLYGYTF
v_gene: TRBV4-3; j_gene: TRBJ2-1; CDR3aa: CASSQQGPSREEQFF
v_gene: TRBV7-2; j_gene: TRBJ2-3; CDR3aa: CASSLERTASTDTQYF
v_gene: TRBV20-1; j_gene: TRBJ1-2; CDR3aa: CSAADMNGYTF
v_gene: TRBV28; j_gene: TRBJ1-5; CDR3aa: CASSLLLRDRGQPQHF
v_gene: TRBV11-2; j_gene: TRBJ2-1; CDR3aa: CASSLGKDRFGYEQFF
v_gene: TRBV6-1; j_gene: TRBJ1-5; CDR3aa: CASSVMVGSNQPQHF
v_gene: TRBV5-6; j_gene: TRBJ1-2; CDR3aa: CASSFHGTDGYTF
v_gene: TRBV7-8; j_gene: TRBJ1-1; CDR3aa: CASSPGQGSTEAFF
v_gene: TRBV19; j_gene: TRBJ2-3; CDR3aa: CASSSHQWDTQYF
v_gene: TRBV7-2; j_gene: TRBJ1-2; CDR3aa: CASSSEIGGYTF
v_gene: TRBV29-1; j_gene: TRBJ2-3; CDR3aa: CSVEWPTDTQYF
v_gene: TRBV30; j_gene: TRBJ1-1; CDR3aa: CAWTGRRWTEAFF
v_gene: TRBV4-3; j_gene: TRBJ1-2; CDR3aa: CASSQDVRTDGYTF
v_gene: TRBV30; j_gene: TRBJ2-7; CDR3aa: CAWSSIANNRYEQYF
v_gene: TRBV2; j_gene: TRBJ2-7; CDR3aa: CASSGGQGYEQYF
v_gene: TRBV27; j_gene: TRBJ1-6; CDR3aa: CASRGQDHNSPLHF
v_gene: TRBV7-7; j_gene: TRBJ2-5; CDR3aa: CASSSLLAGAQETQYF
v_gene: TRBV4-3; j_gene: TRBJ2-3; CDR3aa: CASSQDPAGAHFTDTQYF
v_gene: TRBV6-5; j_gene: TRBJ1-1; CDR3aa: CASSTRTTEAFF
v_gene: TRBV29-1; j_gene: TRBJ1-1; CDR3aa: CSGYDPGTEAFF
v_gene: TRBV30; j_gene: TRBJ2-7; CDR3aa: CAWSATVGQGFYEQYF
v_gene: TRBV29-1; j_gene: TRBJ1-2; CDR3aa: CSGSQSNYGYTF
v_gene: TRBV30; j_gene: TRBJ1-1; CDR3aa: CAWRAYPDRAEAFF
v_gene: TRBV20-1; j_gene: TRBJ2-2; CDR3aa: CSVRGLGELFF
v_gene: TRBV7-9; j_gene: TRBJ2-2; CDR3aa: CASSFTGGDRNTGELFF
v_gene: TRBV30; j_gene: TRBJ1-2; CDR3aa: CAWRGYYGYTF
v_gene: TRBV29-1; j_gene: TRBJ2-2; CDR3aa: CSLRENTGELFF
v_gene: TRBV4-3; j_gene: TRBJ2-6; CDR3aa: CASSQVGDGANVLTF
v_gene: TRBV20-1; j_gene: TRBJ1-1; CDR3aa: CSADRGTEAFF
v_gene: TRBV9; j_gene: TRBJ1-6; CDR3aa: CASSAIDGGNSPLHF
v_gene: TRBV4-3; j_gene: TRBJ2-2; CDR3aa: CASSQGAGFVGELFF